These 3 T cell receptor beta chains originate from one sample sequenced in a study of CD4+ T cells in melanoma. Sequencing was performed with immunoSEQ multiplex PCR; in TCRdb, only in-frame clones are kept and a portion is missing. The sample holds roughly 16,000 clones, approximately 76% seen once. The sequencing input was cells from a culture (not recorded whether cultured in vitro). The receptors were gathered from a human donor with melanoma.

This clone was picked up one time. The chain carries TRBV5-8 and TRBJ2-3; TRBD1 aligns across 7 bases. Germline V gene data show CDR1 as SGHTS and CDR2 as YDEGEE. The CDR3 contains 15 residues. V lost 0 bases, J lost 5 bases, and 6 bases stayed unmatched. The CDR3 nucleotides read TGTGCCAGCAGCTTGGGGGGAACAGGGGTAGATACGCAGTATTTT. It codes for CASSLGGTGVDTQYF.

The chain has TRBV4-2 and TRBJ2-5; 7 bases map to TRBD2. CDR1 is LGHNA, CDR2 YNFKEQ, per germline. The V and J ends lost 7 bases and 0 bases, in that order; junction bases with no gene match: 8. The CDR3 totals 15 residues. CDR3 coding DNA: TGTGCCAGCAACCTGGACGGGGGGTACCAAGAGACCCAGTACTTC. Residues: CASNLDGGYQETQYF.

The CDR3 bases are TGTGCCAGCTCACCCGCACAGGGGAACTCTGGAAACACCATATATTTT. Translating it yields CASSPAQGNSGNTIYF. The chain links TRBV18 to TRBJ1-3; 7 bases map to TRBD1. The germline V gene encodes CDR1 KGHSH and CDR2 LQKENI. The junction had 5 bases not matched to a gene; V was cut back by 3 bases and J by 0 bases. CDR3 size: 16 residues.